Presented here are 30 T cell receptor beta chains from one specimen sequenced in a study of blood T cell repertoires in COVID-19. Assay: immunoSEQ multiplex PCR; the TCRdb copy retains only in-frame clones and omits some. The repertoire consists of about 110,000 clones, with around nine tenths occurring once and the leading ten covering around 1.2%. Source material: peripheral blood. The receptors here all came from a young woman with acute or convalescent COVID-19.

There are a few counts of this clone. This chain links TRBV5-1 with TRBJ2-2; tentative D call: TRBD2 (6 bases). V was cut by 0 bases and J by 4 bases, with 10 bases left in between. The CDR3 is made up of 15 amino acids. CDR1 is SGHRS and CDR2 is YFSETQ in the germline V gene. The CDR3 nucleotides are TGCGCCAGCAGCTTGGGCGGGACCCCCACCGGGGAGCTGTTTTTT. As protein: CASSLGGTPTGELFF.

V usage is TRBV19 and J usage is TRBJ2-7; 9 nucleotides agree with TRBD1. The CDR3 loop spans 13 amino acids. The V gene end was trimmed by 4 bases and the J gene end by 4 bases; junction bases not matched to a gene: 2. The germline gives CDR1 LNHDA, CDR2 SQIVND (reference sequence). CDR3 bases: TGTGCCAGTAGTAGGGACAGGGAATACGAGCAGTACTTC. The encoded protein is CASSRDREYEQYF.

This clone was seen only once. The CDR3 is CASSWEGSGGYNEQFF. CDR3 DNA: TGTGCCAGCAGCTGGGAAGGTAGCGGGGGGTACAATGAGCAGTTCTTC. The chain carries TRBV5-4 and TRBJ2-1, with 10 bases matching TRBD2. The germline V gene has CDR1 SGHNT and CDR2 YYREEE (reference sequence). This CDR3 region has 16 residues. Trimming removed 3 bases from V and 4 bases from J; junction bases left unmatched: 7.

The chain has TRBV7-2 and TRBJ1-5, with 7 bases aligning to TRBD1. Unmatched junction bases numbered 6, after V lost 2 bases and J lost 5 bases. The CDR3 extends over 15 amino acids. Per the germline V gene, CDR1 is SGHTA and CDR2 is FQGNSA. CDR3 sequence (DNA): TGTGCCAGCAGCTTAAACAGGGGCGGTGATCAGCCCCAGCATTTT. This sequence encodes CASSLNRGGDQPQHF. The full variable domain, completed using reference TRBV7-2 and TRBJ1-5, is GAGVSQSPSNKVTEKGKDVELRCDPISGHTALYWYRQSLGQGLEFLIYFQGNSAPDKSGLPSDRFSAERTGGSVSTLTIQRTQQEDSAVYLCASSLNRGGDQPQHFGDGTRLSIL.

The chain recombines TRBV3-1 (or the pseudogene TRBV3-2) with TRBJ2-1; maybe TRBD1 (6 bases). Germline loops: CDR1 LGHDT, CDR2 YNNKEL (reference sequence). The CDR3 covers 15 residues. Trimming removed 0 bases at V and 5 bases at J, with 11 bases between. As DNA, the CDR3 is TGTGCCAGCAGCCAAGACAGGGGAAGGCACAATGAGCAGTTCTTC. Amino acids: CASSQDRGRHNEQFF.

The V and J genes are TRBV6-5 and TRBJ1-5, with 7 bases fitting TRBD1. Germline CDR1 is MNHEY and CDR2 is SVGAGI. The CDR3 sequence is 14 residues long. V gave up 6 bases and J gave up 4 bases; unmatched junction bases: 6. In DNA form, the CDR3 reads TGTGCCAGCAGAGGGCAGGGGGTGAATCAGCCCCAGCATTTT. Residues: CASRGQGVNQPQHF.

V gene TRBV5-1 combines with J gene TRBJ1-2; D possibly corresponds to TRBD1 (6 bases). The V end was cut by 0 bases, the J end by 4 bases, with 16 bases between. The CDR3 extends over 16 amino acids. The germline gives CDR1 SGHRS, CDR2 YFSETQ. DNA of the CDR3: TGCGCCAGCAGCTTGGACAGGGTTTCCTTAACCTATGGCTACACCTTC. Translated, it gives CASSLDRVSLTYGYTF.

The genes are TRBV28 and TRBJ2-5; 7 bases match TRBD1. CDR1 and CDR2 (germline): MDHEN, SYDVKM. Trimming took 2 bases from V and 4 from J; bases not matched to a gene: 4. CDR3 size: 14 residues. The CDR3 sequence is CASSLRQGLETQYF. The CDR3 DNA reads TGTGCCAGCAGTTTAAGACAGGGCTTAGAGACCCAGTACTTC.

The chain's CDR3 is CASSEMAGGGVQQETQYF. Written as DNA, the CDR3 is TGTGCCAGCAGTGAAATGGCCGGGGGAGGGGTCCAACAAGAGACCCAGTACTTC. The chain recombines TRBV6-1 with TRBJ2-5, with TRBD2 identical over 7 bases. This CDR3 has 18 residues. V lost 2 bases, J lost 2 bases, and 14 bases stayed unmatched. Germline CDR1 is MNHNS and CDR2 is SASEGT.

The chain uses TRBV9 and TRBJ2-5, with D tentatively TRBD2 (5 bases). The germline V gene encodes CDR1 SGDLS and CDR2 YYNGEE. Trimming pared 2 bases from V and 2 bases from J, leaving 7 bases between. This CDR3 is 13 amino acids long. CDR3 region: CASSVPGQETQYF. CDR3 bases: TGTGCCAGCAGCGTTCCGGGACAAGAGACCCAGTACTTC.

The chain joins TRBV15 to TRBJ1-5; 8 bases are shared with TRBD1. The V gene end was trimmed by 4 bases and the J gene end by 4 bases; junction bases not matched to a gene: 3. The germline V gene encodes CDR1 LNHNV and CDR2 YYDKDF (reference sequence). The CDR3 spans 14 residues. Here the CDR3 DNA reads TGTGCCACCAGCAACCGACAGGGGAATCAGCCCCAGCATTTT. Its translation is CATSNRQGNQPQHF.

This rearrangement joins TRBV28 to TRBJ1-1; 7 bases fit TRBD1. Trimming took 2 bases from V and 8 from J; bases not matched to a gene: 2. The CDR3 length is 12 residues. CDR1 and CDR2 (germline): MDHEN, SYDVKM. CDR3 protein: CASSLRDREAFF. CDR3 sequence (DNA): TGTGCCAGCAGTTTAAGGGACAGAGAAGCTTTCTTT.

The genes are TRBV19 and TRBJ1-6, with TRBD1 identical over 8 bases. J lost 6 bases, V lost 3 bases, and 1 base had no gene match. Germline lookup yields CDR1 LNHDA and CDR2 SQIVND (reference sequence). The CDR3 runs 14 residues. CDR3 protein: CASSIQGANSPLHF. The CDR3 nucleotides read TGTGCCAGTAGTATCCAGGGGGCTAATTCACCCCTCCACTTT.

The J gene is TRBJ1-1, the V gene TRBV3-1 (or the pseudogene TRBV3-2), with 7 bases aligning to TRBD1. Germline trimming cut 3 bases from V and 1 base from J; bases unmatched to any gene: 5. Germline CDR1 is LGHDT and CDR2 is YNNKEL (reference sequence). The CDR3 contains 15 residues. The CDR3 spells CASSHRGGQNTEAFF. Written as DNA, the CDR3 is TGTGCCAGCAGCCATAGAGGGGGCCAGAACACTGAAGCTTTCTTT.

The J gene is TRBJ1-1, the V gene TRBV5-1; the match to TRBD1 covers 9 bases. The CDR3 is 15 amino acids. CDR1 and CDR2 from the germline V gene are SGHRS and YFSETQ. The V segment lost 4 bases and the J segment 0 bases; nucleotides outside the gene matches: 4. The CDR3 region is CASSVGQGMNTEAFF. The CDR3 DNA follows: TGCGCCAGCAGCGTAGGACAGGGGATGAACACTGAAGCTTTCTTT. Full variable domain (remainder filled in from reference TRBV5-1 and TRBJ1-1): KAGVTQTPRYLIKTRGQQVTLSCSPISGHRSVSWYQQTPGQGLQFLFEYFSETQRNKGNFPGRFSGRQFSNSRSEMNVSTLELGDSALYLCASSVGQGMNTEAFFGQGTRLTVV.

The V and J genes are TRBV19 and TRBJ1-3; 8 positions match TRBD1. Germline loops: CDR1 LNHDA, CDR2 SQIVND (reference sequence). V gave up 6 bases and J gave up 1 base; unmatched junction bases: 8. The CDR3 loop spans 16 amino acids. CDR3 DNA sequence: TGTGCCAGTAGATCGGACAGGGATTGGTCTGGAAACACCATATATTTT. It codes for CASRSDRDWSGNTIYF.

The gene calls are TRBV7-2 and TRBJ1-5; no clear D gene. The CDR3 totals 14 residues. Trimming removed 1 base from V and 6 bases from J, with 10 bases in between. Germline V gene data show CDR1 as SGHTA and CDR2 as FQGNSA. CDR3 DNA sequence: TGTGCCAGCAGCTTAGTCCCAATCGGTCAGCCCCAGCATTTT. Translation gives CASSLVPIGQPQHF.

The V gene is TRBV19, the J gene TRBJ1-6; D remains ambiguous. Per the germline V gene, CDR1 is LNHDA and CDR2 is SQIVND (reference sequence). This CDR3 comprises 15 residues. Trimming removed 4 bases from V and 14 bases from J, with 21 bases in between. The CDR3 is CASSKSQAGFMALHF. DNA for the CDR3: TGTGCCAGTAGTAAGAGCCAGGCCGGCTTCATGGCCCTCCACTTT. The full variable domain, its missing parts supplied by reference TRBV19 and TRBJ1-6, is DGGITQSPKYLFRKEGQNVTLSCEQNLNHDAMYWYRQDPGQGLRLIYYSQIVNDFQKGDIAEGYSVSREKKESFPLTVTSAQKNPTAFYLCASSKSQAGFMALHFGNGTRLTVT.

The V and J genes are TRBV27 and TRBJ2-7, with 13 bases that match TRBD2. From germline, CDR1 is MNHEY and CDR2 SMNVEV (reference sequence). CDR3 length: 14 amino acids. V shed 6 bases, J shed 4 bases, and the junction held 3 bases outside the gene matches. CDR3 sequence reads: CASRLTSGRYEQYF. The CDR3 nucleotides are TGTGCCAGCAGATTGACTAGCGGGAGGTACGAGCAGTACTTC.

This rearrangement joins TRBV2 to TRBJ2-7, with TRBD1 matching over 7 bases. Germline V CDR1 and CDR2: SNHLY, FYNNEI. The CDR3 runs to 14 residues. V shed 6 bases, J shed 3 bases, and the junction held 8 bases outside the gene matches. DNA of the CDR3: TGTGCCAGCAGCTTCCGGACAGGAGACTACGAGCAGTACTTC. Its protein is CASSFRTGDYEQYF.

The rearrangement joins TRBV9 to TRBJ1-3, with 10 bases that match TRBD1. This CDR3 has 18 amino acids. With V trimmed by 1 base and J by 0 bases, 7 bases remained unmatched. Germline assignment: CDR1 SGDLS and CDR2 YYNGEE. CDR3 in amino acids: CASSVKFGTGDSGNTIYF. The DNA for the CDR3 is TGTGCCAGCAGCGTAAAGTTCGGGACAGGGGACTCTGGAAACACCATATATTTT.

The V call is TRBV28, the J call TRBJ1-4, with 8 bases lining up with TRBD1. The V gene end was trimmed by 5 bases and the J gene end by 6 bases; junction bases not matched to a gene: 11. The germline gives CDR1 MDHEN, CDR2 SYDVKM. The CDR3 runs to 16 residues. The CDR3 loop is CASSPSQGAGDEKLFF. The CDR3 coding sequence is TGTGCCAGCAGTCCCTCTCAGGGGGCTGGTGATGAAAAACTGTTTTTT.

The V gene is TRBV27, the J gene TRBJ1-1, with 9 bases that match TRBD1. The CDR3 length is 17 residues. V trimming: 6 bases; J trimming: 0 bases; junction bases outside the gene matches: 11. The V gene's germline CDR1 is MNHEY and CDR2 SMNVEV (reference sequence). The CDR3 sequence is CASRLTGGVFMNTEAFF. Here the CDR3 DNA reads TGTGCCAGCAGGCTCACAGGGGGCGTATTTATGAACACTGAAGCTTTCTTT.

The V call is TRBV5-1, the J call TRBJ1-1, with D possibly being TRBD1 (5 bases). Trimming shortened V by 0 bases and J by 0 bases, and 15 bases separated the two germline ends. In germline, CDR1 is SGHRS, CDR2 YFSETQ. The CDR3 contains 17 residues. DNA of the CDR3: TGCGCCAGCAGCTTGGGGCAGGGCCCCCTCATGAACACTGAAGCTTTCTTT. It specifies CASSLGQGPLMNTEAFF.

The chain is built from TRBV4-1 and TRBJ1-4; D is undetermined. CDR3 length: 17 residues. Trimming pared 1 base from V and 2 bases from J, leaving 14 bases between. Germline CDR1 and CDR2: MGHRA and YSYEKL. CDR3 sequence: CASSQVPSSVTNEKLFF. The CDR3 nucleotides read TGCGCCAGCAGCCAAGTTCCCTCCTCGGTTACTAATGAAAAACTGTTTTTT.

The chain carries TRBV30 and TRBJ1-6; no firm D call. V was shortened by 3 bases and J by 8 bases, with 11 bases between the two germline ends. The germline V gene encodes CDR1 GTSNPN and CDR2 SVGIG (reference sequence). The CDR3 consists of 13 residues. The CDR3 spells CAWRSRSDSPLHF. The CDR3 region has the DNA TGTGCCTGGAGATCCCGTTCGGATTCACCCCTCCACTTT.

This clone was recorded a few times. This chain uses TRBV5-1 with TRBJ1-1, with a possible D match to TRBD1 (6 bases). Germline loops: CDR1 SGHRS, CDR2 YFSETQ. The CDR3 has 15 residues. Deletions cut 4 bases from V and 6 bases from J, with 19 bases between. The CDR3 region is CASSMYNSQGSEAFF. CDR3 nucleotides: TGCGCCAGCAGCATGTACAACTCTCAGGGGTCTGAAGCTTTCTTT.

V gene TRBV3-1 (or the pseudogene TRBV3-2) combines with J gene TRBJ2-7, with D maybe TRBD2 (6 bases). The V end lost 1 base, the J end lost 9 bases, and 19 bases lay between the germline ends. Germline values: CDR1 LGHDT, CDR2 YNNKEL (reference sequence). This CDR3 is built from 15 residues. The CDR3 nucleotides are TGTGCCAGCAGCCAAGGGATTGGACTACCCCCTTGGCAGTACTTC. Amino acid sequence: CASSQGIGLPPWQYF.

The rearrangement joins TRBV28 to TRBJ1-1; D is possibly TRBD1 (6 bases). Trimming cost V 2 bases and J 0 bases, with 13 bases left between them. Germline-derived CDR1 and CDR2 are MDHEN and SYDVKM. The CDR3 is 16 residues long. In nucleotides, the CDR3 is TGTGCCAGCAGTTTACTATCCCAGGGGATGAACACTGAAGCTTTCTTT. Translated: CASSLLSQGMNTEAFF.

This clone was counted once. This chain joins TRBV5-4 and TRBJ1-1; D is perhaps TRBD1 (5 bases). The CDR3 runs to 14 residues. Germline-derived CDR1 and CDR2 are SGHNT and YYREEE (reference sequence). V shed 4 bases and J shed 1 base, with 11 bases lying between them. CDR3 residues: CASSLETANTEAFF. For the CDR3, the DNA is TGTGCCAGCAGCCTGGAGACAGCGAACACTGAAGCTTTCTTT.